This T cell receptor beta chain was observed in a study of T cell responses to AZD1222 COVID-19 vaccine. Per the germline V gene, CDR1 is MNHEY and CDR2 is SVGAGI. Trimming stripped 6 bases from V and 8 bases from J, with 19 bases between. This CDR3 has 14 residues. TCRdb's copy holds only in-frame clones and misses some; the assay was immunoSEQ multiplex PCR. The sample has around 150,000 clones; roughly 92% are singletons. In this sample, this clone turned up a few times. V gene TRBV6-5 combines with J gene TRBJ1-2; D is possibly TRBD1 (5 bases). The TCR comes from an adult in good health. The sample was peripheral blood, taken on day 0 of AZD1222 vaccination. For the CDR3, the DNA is TGTGCCAGCAGAAACGAGGGCAGGGAGCGGGGCTACACCTTC. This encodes CASRNEGRERGYTF.